This is a list of T cell receptor beta chains from one sample in a study of T-cell reconstitution after alpha-beta-depleted transplantation in children. TCRdb reprocessed the PCR reads with MiXCR, giving one entry per CDR3 protein. Altogether a few hundred thousand distinct CDR3 sequences are present, around 15% being singletons, with the ten largest covering 25% to 35%. The sequenced sample was PBMCs, mostly from graft donor cells, obtained 360 days after TCRalphabeta/CD19-depleted stem cell transplant. These receptors all stem from a boy in the first two years of life who had a stem cell transplant for Wiskott-Aldrich syndrome, so the T cells may come from the graft donor. CDR3s include the opening cysteine and the closing phenylalanine or tryptophan. A D gene is named only where the DNA matches it firmly. The size entry is marked missing in some rows and otherwise reads once, few, many or a size class.

j_call v_call d_call clone_size cdr3_aa cdr3_nt
TRBJ2-2 TRBV20-1 TRBD2 many CSATDTGLVSGELFF TGCAGTGCGACCGACACGGGACTAGTTTCCGGGGAGCTGTTTTTT
TRBJ1-4 TRBV4-3 - - CASSQGQGRNIKLFF TGCGCCAGCAGCCAAGGCCAGGGACGGAACATTAAACTGTTTTTT
TRBJ2-2 TRBV4-3 - - CASSQWFAGELFF TGCGCCAGCAGCCAATGGTTCGCCGGGGAGCTGTTTTTT
TRBJ2-7 TRBV27 TRBD2 - CASSFWGAGAYEQYF TGTGCCAGCAGTTTTTGGGGCGCGGGGGCCTACGAGCAGTACTTC
TRBJ2-2 TRBV3-1 - - CASSQFPTEELFF TGTGCCAGCAGCCAATTTCCAACCGAGGAGCTGTTTTTT
TRBJ1-5 TRBV5-1 TRBD1 few CASSLTGEGNQPQHF TGCGCCAGCAGCTTGACAGGGGAGGGCAATCAGCCCCAGCATTTT
TRBJ2-7 TRBV7-9 TRBD1 - CASSFRGPGGEQYF TGTGCCAGCAGCTTTAGGGGGCCTGGGGGCGAGCAGTACTTC
TRBJ2-5 TRBV4-3 - few CASSQGHQKPQYF TGCGCCAGCAGCCAAGGTCACCAGAAGCCCCAGTACTTC
TRBJ1-1 TRBV12-3/TRBV12-4 TRBD1 few CASRPRQGRTEAFF TGTGCCAGCAGGCCCCGACAGGGGAGAACTGAAGCTTTCTTT
TRBJ2-7 TRBV20-1 - many CSARDRPMEYF TGCAGTGCGAGAGACAGGCCGATGGAGTACTTC
TRBJ1-1 TRBV29-1 - few CSVEDQEGAEAFF TGCAGCGTTGAAGATCAGGAGGGGGCTGAAGCTTTCTTT
TRBJ2-2 TRBV15 - - CATSRVLYTGELFF TGTGCCACCAGCAGAGTCTTATACACCGGGGAGCTGTTTTTT
TRBJ2-3 TRBV4-1 TRBD2 - CASSLRLSGGAAVVTDTQYF TGCGCCAGCAGCCTGCGACTAAGCGGGGGGGCCGCTGTGGTCACAGATACGCAGTATTTT
TRBJ2-3 TRBV20-1 TRBD2 - CSARRLAGYTQYF TGCAGTGCTAGGAGGCTAGCGGGGTATACGCAGTATTTT
TRBJ1-4 TRBV6-5 - - CASSYSGGTNEKLFF TGTGCCAGCAGTTACTCGGGTGGGACTAATGAAAAACTGTTTTTT
TRBJ2-5 TRBV5-1 - - CASSLVAGHETQYF TGCGCCAGCAGCTTGGTGGCGGGCCACGAGACCCAGTACTTC
TRBJ2-2 TRBV5-1 - few CASSLGHSYGELFF TGCGCCAGCAGCTTGGGACACTCCTACGGGGAGCTGTTTTTT
TRBJ2-4 TRBV3-1 - few CASSQGFKWGGAKNIQYF TGTGCCAGCAGCCAAGGGTTCAAGTGGGGCGGAGCCAAAAACATTCAGTACTTC
TRBJ1-3 TRBV4-3 - few CASSQEPSSGNTIYF TGCGCCAGCAGCCAAGAACCTTCCTCTGGAAACACCATATATTTT
TRBJ2-7 TRBV20-1 - - CSASRGIYEQYF TGCAGTGCTAGCAGGGGAATCTACGAGCAGTACTTC